This TCR beta chain was observed in a study of technical replicates of blood from several donors. The CDR3 runs 15 residues. Trimming cost V 5 bases and J 3 bases; bases outside gene matches: 8. Per the germline V gene, CDR1 is LNHDA and CDR2 is SQIVND (reference sequence). The data were produced by immunoSEQ multiplex PCR, yet TCRdb's version contains in-frame clones alone and is incomplete. This sample yields approximately 75,000 clones, of which approximately 97% are seen a single time; around 0.3% belongs to the top ten. Sequencing used T cells isolated from PBMCs. The chain combines TRBV19 with TRBJ1-1; TRBD1 aligns across 8 bases. The TCR sequence derives from a human donor in good health. The CDR3 nucleotides are TGTGCCAGTAGTTCTCAGGACAGGGTGGACACTGAAGCTTTCTTT. The encoded protein is CASSSQDRVDTEAFF. Full variable domain (missing parts from reference TRBV19 and TRBJ1-1): DGGITQSPKYLFRKEGQNVTLSCEQNLNHDAMYWYRQDPGQGLRLIYYSQIVNDFQKGDIAEGYSVSREKKESFPLTVTSAQKNPTAFYLCASSSQDRVDTEAFFGQGTRLTVV.